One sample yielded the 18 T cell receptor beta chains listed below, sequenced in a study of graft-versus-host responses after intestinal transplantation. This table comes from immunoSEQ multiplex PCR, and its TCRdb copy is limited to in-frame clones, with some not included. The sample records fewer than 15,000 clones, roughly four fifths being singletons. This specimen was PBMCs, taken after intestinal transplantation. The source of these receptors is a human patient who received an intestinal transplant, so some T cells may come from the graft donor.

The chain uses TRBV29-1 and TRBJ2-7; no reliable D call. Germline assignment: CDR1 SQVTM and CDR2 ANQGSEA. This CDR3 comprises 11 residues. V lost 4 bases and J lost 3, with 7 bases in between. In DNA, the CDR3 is TGCAGCGTTGGGAGCATCTACGAGCAGTACTTC. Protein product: CSVGSIYEQYF.

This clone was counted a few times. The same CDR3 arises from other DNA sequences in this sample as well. In DNA form, the CDR3 reads TGCGCCAGCAGCGACCGGGACAGGGACTCTGGGGCCAACGTCCTGACTTTC. This codes for CASSDRDRDSGANVLTF. The chain employs TRBV5-1 and TRBJ2-6; TRBD1 agrees at 9 bases. J gave up 0 bases and V 4 bases, and 5 bases lay outside the gene matches. CDR1 is SGHRS, CDR2 YFSETQ, per germline. There are 17 residues in the CDR3.

The CDR3 loop reads CASSYAGQATNEKLFF. As DNA, the CDR3 is TGTGCCAGCAGCTATGCGGGACAGGCAACTAATGAAAAACTGTTTTTT. V and J are TRBV6-6 and TRBJ1-4; the match to TRBD1 covers 8 bases. This CDR3 region has 16 residues. V gave up 6 bases and J gave up 0 bases; unmatched junction bases: 6. Germline V CDR1 and CDR2: MNHNY, SVGAGI (reference sequence).

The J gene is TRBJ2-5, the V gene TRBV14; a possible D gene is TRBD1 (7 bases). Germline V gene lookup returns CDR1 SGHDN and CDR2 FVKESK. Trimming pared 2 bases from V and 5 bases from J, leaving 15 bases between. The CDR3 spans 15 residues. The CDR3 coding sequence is TGTGCCAGCAGCCAAAGGACAGGAGGGTGGGAGACCCAGTACTTC. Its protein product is CASSQRTGGWETQYF. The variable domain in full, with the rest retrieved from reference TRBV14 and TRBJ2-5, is EAGVTQFPSHSVIEKGQTVTLRCDPISGHDNLYWYRRVMGKEIKFLLHFVKESKQDESGMPNNRFLAERTGGTYSTLKVQPAELEDSGVYFCASSQRTGGWETQYFGPGTRLLVL.

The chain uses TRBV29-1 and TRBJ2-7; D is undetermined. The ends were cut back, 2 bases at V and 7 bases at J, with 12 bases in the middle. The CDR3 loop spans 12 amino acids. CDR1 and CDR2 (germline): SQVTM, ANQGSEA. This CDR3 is CSVEQSGREQYF. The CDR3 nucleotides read TGCAGCGTTGAACAGTCGGGTAGGGAGCAGTACTTC.

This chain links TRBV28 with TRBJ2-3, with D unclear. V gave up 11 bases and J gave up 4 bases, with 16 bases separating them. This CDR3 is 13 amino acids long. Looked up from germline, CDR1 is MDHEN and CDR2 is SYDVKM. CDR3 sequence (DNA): TGTGCCTTGAGCCCCCGTGGTGCAGATACGCAGTATTTT. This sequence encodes CALSPRGADTQYF.

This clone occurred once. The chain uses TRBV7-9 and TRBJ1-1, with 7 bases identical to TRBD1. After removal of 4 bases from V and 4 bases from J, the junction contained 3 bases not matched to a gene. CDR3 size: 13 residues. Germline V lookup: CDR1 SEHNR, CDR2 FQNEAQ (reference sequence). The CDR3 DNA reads TGTGCCAGCAGCTACCCAGGGGGCACTGAAGCTTTCTTT. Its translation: CASSYPGGTEAFF.

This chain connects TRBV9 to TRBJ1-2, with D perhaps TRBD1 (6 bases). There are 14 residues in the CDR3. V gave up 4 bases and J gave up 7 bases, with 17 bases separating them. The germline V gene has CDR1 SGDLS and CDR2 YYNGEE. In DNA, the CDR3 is TGTGCCAGCAGCAGCGGGACTCTAGGGGGTGGCTACACCTTC. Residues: CASSSGTLGGGYTF.

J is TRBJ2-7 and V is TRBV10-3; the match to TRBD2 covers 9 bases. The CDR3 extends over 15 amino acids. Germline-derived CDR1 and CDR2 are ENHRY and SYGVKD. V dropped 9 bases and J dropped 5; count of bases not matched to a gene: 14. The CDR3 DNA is TGTGCCATAAGGGCGCGGGAGGGCCTTAGGGACGAGCAGTACTTC. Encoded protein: CAIRAREGLRDEQYF.

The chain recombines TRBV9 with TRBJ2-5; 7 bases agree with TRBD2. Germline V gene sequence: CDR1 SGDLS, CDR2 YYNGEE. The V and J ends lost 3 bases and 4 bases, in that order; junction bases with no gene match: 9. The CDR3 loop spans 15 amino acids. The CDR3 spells CASSAATSALETQYF. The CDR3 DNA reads TGTGCCAGCAGCGCTGCCACTAGCGCCCTAGAGACCCAGTACTTC. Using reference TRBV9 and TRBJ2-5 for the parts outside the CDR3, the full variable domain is DSGVTQTPKHLITATGQRVTLRCSPRSGDLSVYWYQQSLDQGLQFLIQYYNGEERAKGNILERFSAQQFPDLHSELNLSSLELGDSALYFCASSAATSALETQYFGPGTRLLVL.

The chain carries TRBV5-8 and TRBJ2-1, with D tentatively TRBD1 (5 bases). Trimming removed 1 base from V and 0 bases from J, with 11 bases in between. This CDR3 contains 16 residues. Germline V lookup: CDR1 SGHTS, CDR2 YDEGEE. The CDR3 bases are TGTGCCAGCAGCTTGAACAAGGGGATCTCCTACAATGAGCAGTTCTTC. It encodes CASSLNKGISYNEQFF.

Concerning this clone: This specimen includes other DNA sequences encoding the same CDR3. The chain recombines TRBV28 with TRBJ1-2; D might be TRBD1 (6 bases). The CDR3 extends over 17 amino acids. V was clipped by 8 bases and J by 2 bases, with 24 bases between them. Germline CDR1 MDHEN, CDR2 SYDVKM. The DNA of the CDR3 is TGTGCCAGCCGGGGGGCGGGGCGGGCGACTCTAAACTATGGCTACACCTTC. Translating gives CASRGAGRATLNYGYTF.

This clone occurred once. CDR3 region: CASSGGYTPYNEQFF. The CDR3, as DNA: TGTGCCAGCAGCGGAGGATATACTCCCTACAATGAGCAGTTCTTC. The chain couples TRBV6-6 to TRBJ2-1, with D possibly TRBD2 on 5 matching bases. Germline V gives CDR1 MNHNY, CDR2 SVGAGI (reference sequence). The CDR3 runs 15 residues. V was trimmed by 6 bases and J by 2 bases, leaving 14 bases between them.

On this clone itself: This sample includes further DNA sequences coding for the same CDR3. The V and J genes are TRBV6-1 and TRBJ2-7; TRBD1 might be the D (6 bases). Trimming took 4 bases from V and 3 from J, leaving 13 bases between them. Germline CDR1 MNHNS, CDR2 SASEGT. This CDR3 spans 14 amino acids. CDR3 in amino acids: CASSGTALSYEQYF. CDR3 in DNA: TGTGCCAGCAGTGGGACAGCTCTCAGCTACGAGCAGTACTTC.

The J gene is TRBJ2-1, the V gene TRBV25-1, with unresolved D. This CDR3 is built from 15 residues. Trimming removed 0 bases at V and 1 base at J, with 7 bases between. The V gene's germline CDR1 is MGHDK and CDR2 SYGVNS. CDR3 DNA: TGTGCCAGCAGTGAATATCTAGGATCCTACAATGAGCAGTTCTTC. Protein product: CASSEYLGSYNEQFF.

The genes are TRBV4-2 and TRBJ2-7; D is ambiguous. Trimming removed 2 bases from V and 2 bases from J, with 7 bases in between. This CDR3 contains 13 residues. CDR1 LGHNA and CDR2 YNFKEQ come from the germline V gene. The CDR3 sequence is CASSQNYPYEQYF. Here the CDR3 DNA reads TGTGCCAGCAGCCAAAATTATCCCTACGAGCAGTACTTC.

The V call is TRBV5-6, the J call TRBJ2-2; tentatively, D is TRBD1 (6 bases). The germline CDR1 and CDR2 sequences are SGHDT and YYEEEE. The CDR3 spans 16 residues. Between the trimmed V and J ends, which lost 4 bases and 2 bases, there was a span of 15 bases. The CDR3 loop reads CASSEDSRLNTGELFF. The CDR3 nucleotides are TGTGCCAGCAGCGAGGACAGTCGATTAAACACCGGGGAGCTGTTTTTT.

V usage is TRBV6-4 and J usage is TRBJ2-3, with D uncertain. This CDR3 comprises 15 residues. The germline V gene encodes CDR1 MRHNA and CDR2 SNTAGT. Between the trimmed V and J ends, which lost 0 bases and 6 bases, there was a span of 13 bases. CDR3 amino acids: CASSDSWAPRDTQYF. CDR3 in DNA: TGTGCCAGCAGTGACTCGTGGGCGCCTAGGGATACGCAGTATTTT.